Below are 27 T cell receptor beta chains sequenced from a single sample in a study of T-cell memory formation after mild COVID-19. TCRdb ran MiXCR on the 5' RACE reads and lists one entry per CDR3 protein. The sample holds roughly 560,000 distinct CDR3 sequences, 20% seen once. Source material: PBMCs or a T cell subset sorted from them (not recorded which). These receptors originate from an adult woman who had mild COVID-19 (a few samples of this study predate the infection). Cell type and time point are not known.

The rearrangement uses TRBV5-1 and TRBJ2-2; perhaps TRBD2 as D (5 bases). Germline loops: CDR1 SGHRS, CDR2 YFSETQ. Trimming removed 4 bases at V and 9 bases at J, with 16 bases between. The CDR3 loop spans 14 amino acids. The chain's CDR3 is CASSQQASSRELFF. CDR3 DNA sequence: TGCGCCAGCAGCCAGCAGGCTAGCTCCAGGGAGCTGTTTTTT.

This clonotype was seen more than once but under ten times. This rearrangement joins TRBV5-1 to TRBJ2-1, with 11 bases that match TRBD2. The germline CDR1 and CDR2 sequences are SGHRS and YFSETQ. Germline trimming cut 1 base from V and 5 bases from J; bases unmatched to any gene: 2. The CDR3 length is 15 residues. Here the CDR3 DNA reads TGCGCCAGCAGCTTGACTAGCGGGAGAGACAATGAGCAGTTCTTC. Protein product: CASSLTSGRDNEQFF.

J is TRBJ1-1 and V is TRBV12-3 or TRBV12-4; 9 bases align to TRBD1. The length of the CDR3 is 14 residues. V gave up 6 bases and J gave up 6 bases; unmatched junction bases: 8. The CDR3 coding sequence is TGTGCCAGCAGCCGACACGGGACAGGGCCTGAAGCTTTCTTT. This encodes CASSRHGTGPEAFF.

The CDR3 sequence is CASSPVLYQETQYF. The CDR3, as DNA: TGTGCCAGCAGCCCCGTCCTGTACCAAGAGACCCAGTACTTC. The chain combines TRBV7-7 with TRBJ2-5; D call uncertain. The ends were cut back, 5 bases at V and 0 bases at J, with 10 bases in the middle. This CDR3 spans 14 amino acids. Germline loops: CDR1 SSHAT, CDR2 FNYEAQ (reference sequence).

The V call is TRBV3-1, the J call TRBJ1-1; D gene ambiguous. The CDR3 contains 18 residues. Trimming left V 6 bases short and J 0 bases short, with 23 bases between. Per the germline V gene, CDR1 is LGHDT and CDR2 is YNNKEL (reference sequence). In DNA form, the CDR3 reads TGTGCCAGCAGTCGCATACCATCCTCCGGACGCATGAACACTGAAGCTTTCTTT. This gives the protein CASSRIPSSGRMNTEAFF.

The chain links TRBV3-1 to TRBJ2-2; D uncertain. The CDR3 totals 14 residues. CDR1 is LGHDT, CDR2 YNNKEL, per germline (reference sequence). V was clipped by 1 base and J by 5 bases, with 8 bases between them. This CDR3 is CASSQVVMTGELFF. The DNA for the CDR3 is TGTGCCAGCAGCCAAGTAGTCATGACCGGGGAGCTGTTTTTT.

This clonotype has just a few counts. The chain recombines TRBV7-2 with TRBJ2-5, with D possibly matching TRBD2 (6 bases). The CDR3 has 13 amino acids. Trimming shortened V by 7 bases and J by 5 bases, and 14 bases separated the two germline ends. Looked up from germline, CDR1 is SGHTA and CDR2 is FQGNSA. This CDR3 is CASTDGGRETQYF. CDR3 sequence (DNA): TGTGCCAGCACTGACGGGGGACGGGAGACCCAGTACTTC.

This clonotype was seen at least ten times. The J gene is TRBJ2-1, the V gene TRBV24-1, with TRBD1 matching over 9 bases. The CDR3 has 13 residues. Trimming at V came to 9 bases and at J to 5 bases, leaving 4 bases not matched to a gene. Germline loops: CDR1 KGHDR, CDR2 SFDVKD. CDR3 sequence (DNA): TGTGCCACCCAGGGACAGGGCAACAATGAGCAGTTCTTC. Its translation is CATQGQGNNEQFF.

This clonotype was seen at least ten times. The chain carries TRBV11-2 and TRBJ2-7; D is unclear. Germline loops: CDR1 SGHAT, CDR2 FQNNGV. V was pared by 5 bases and J by 3 bases, with 8 bases between. The CDR3 is 12 residues long. This CDR3 reads CASSPSLYEQYF. The DNA of the CDR3 is TGTGCCAGCAGCCCAAGTCTCTACGAGCAGTACTTC.

This clonotype was seen more than once but under ten times. The chain couples TRBV7-9 to TRBJ1-1; D unclear. The CDR3 runs 12 residues. Germline assignment: CDR1 SEHNR and CDR2 FQNEAQ (reference sequence). Between the trimmed V and J ends, which lost 5 bases and 11 bases, there was a span of 15 bases. This chain's CDR3 is CASSVDGLYAFF. The CDR3 bases are TGTGCCAGCAGCGTCGACGGGTTGTACGCTTTCTTT. Complete variable domain (other parts from reference TRBV7-9 and TRBJ1-1): DTGVSQNPRHKITKRGQNVTFRCDPISEHNRLYWYRQTLGQGPEFLTYFQNEAQLEKSRLLSDRFSAERPKGSFSTLEIQRTEQGDSAMYLCASSVDGLYAFFGQGTRLTVV.

This chain uses TRBV12-3 or TRBV12-4 with TRBJ2-2; 7 bases are a match to TRBD1. The CDR3 is 15 residues long. J gave up 4 bases and V 5 bases, and 7 bases lay outside the gene matches. The DNA for the CDR3 is TGTGCCAGCAGTCCGCCGGGACAGCTCACCGGGGAGCTGTTTTTT. It encodes CASSPPGQLTGELFF.

This clonotype was seen a few times. The chain joins TRBV5-1 to TRBJ1-1; 7 nucleotides line up with TRBD1. The CDR3 sequence is 14 residues long. The germline CDR1 and CDR2 sequences are SGHRS and YFSETQ. V trimming: 0 bases; J trimming: 3 bases; junction bases outside the gene matches: 2. CDR3 region: CASSLGQGHTEAFF. The CDR3, as DNA: TGCGCCAGCAGCTTGGGACAGGGACACACTGAAGCTTTCTTT.

This chain connects TRBV20-1 to TRBJ2-3; TRBD1 matches at 8 bases. The trim removed 5 bases at V and 2 bases at J, leaving 9 bases unmatched. In germline, CDR1 is DFQATT, CDR2 SNEGSKA (reference sequence). This CDR3 contains 15 residues. Written as DNA, the CDR3 is TGCAGTGCTGGCCCGGGACAGGCCTTCACAGATACGCAGTATTTT. Encoded protein: CSAGPGQAFTDTQYF.

This clonotype came up a few times. The chain links TRBV20-1 to TRBJ2-1, with no clear D. Per the germline V gene, CDR1 is DFQATT and CDR2 is SNEGSKA (reference sequence). With 0 bases removed from V and 3 bases from J, the gap between germline ends came to 12 bases. The CDR3 is made up of 15 amino acids. CDR3 sequence (DNA): TGCAGTGCTAGAGATGACGACCGTTTCTACAATGAGCAGTTCTTC. It yields the protein CSARDDDRFYNEQFF.

The CDR3: CASSDFGGTQETQYF. The CDR3 nucleotides read TGCGCCAGCAGCGACTTTGGAGGGACTCAAGAGACCCAGTACTTC. The rearrangement uses TRBV10-2 and TRBJ2-5, with D possibly matching TRBD2 (6 bases). Germline V gene sequence: CDR1 WSHSY, CDR2 SAAADI. The V end lost 6 bases, the J end lost 2 bases, and 16 bases lay between the germline ends. CDR3 size: 15 residues.

J is TRBJ1-5 and V is TRBV5-1, with a tentative D call TRBD1 (6 bases). Germline V gene lookup returns CDR1 SGHRS and CDR2 YFSETQ. The CDR3 is 15 residues long. V lost 0 bases and J 6 bases, leaving 13 bases between the germline ends. The CDR3 region has the DNA TGCGCCAGCAGCTTGGGACAAGGGGGGAGTCAGCCCCAGCATTTT. It yields the protein CASSLGQGGSQPQHF. Based on the CDR3 plus reference TRBV5-1 and TRBJ1-5, the full variable domain is KAGVTQTPRYLIKTRGQQVTLSCSPISGHRSVSWYQQTPGQGLQFLFEYFSETQRNKGNFPGRFSGRQFSNSRSEMNVSTLELGDSALYLCASSLGQGGSQPQHFGDGTRLSIL.

In this sample, this clonotype turned up a few times. The chain combines TRBV6-5 with TRBJ2-7, with D possibly being TRBD1 (5 bases). The ends were cut back, 1 base at V and 0 bases at J, with 19 bases in the middle. The germline CDR1 and CDR2 sequences are MNHEY and SVGAGI. The CDR3 is 18 residues long. CDR3 DNA sequence: TGTGCCAGCAGTTACTTCCGAGCAAAGACAGTAAACTCCTACGAGCAGTACTTC. As protein: CASSYFRAKTVNSYEQYF.

In its sample, this clonotype was seen a few times. The chain uses TRBV7-2 and TRBJ2-6, with 8 nucleotides matching TRBD2. The CDR3 totals 17 residues. Looked up from germline, CDR1 is SGHTA and CDR2 is FQGNSA. V lost 2 bases to trimming and J lost 2 bases; unmatched junction nucleotides: 5. As DNA, the CDR3 is TGTGCCAGCAGCTTAAGCGGACTAGCTGCTGGGGCCAACGTCCTGACTTTC. Its protein product is CASSLSGLAAGANVLTF.

This clonotype showed up just a few times. V gene TRBV12-3 or TRBV12-4 combines with J gene TRBJ2-3; weak D call: TRBD2 (5 bases). The CDR3 is made up of 13 amino acids. V was trimmed by 7 bases and J by 2 bases, leaving 10 bases between them. Here the CDR3 DNA reads TGTGCCAGCAACCCGGGGAACACAGATACGCAGTATTTT. The encoded protein is CASNPGNTDTQYF.

This clonotype appeared a few times. The chain couples TRBV4-1 to TRBJ2-1; D not certain. Trimming took off 0 bases at V and 8 bases at J, with 11 bases between the two ends. In germline, CDR1 is MGHRA, CDR2 YSYEKL. This CDR3 contains 14 residues. For the CDR3, the DNA is TGCGCCAGCAGCCAAGATCCCCGTAGGGATGAGCAGTTCTTC. As protein: CASSQDPRRDEQFF.

The gene calls are TRBV20-1 and TRBJ2-5; no definite D call. Germline-derived CDR1 and CDR2 are DFQATT and SNEGSKA (reference sequence). The ends were cut back, 6 bases at V and 7 bases at J, with 15 bases in the middle. This CDR3 spans 12 amino acids. CDR3 coding DNA: TGCAGTGCCCTTAACCACCGAATGACCCAGTACTTC. It encodes CSALNHRMTQYF.

This clonotype has more than one count but fewer than ten. The rearrangement uses TRBV27 and TRBJ2-2, with 7 bases lining up with TRBD1. J gave up 1 base and V 6 bases, and 8 bases lay outside the gene matches. Germline V lookup: CDR1 MNHEY, CDR2 SMNVEV (reference sequence). The CDR3 totals 16 residues. The CDR3 reads CASSRSTGMNTGELFF. CDR3 DNA sequence: TGTGCCAGCAGCCGATCGACAGGGATGAACACCGGGGAGCTGTTTTTT.

The chain carries TRBV6-2 or TRBV6-3 and TRBJ1-1, with D perhaps matching TRBD1 (5 bases). CDR1 is MNHEY and CDR2 is SVGEGT in the germline V gene. The V and J ends lost 6 bases and 3 bases respectively, with 14 bases between them. This CDR3 contains 14 residues. The CDR3 here is CASSYRRVDTEAFF. CDR3 sequence (DNA): TGTGCCAGCAGCTACAGGAGAGTGGACACTGAAGCTTTCTTT.

The chain uses TRBV30 and TRBJ2-3, with 11 nucleotides matching TRBD1. The V gene's germline CDR1 is GTSNPN and CDR2 SVGIG (reference sequence). Losses at the gene ends were 5 bases for V and 4 bases for J; bases not matched to a gene: 11. The CDR3 is 16 residues long. This CDR3 reads CAWGEGTGGHADTQYF. CDR3 nucleotides: TGTGCCTGGGGCGAAGGGACAGGGGGTCACGCAGATACGCAGTATTTT.

In this sample, this clonotype turned up many times. This chain uses TRBV6-2 or TRBV6-3 with TRBJ2-1; 8 nucleotides agree with TRBD2. Losses at the gene ends were 5 bases for V and 7 bases for J; bases not matched to a gene: 7. Germline V CDR1 and CDR2: MNHEY, SVGEGT. This CDR3 contains 14 residues. This CDR3 reads CASSRSGSGNEQFF. The CDR3 bases are TGTGCCAGCAGTCGGAGCGGGAGCGGTAATGAGCAGTTCTTC.

Only a few counts were recorded for this clonotype. The chain recombines TRBV2 with TRBJ2-3; D is perhaps TRBD2 (6 bases). Germline assignment: CDR1 SNHLY and CDR2 FYNNEI. The CDR3 runs 13 residues. V was trimmed by 6 bases and J by 6 bases, leaving 13 bases between them. CDR3 sequence: CASREGLQDTQYF. CDR3 sequence (DNA): TGTGCCAGCAGGGAGGGACTCCAGGATACGCAGTATTTT.

The chain uses TRBV10-2 and TRBJ2-5; no clear D. CDR1 is WSHSY, CDR2 SAAADI, per germline. V was trimmed by 8 bases and J by 1 base, leaving 8 bases between them. The CDR3 spans 12 residues. DNA of the CDR3: TGCGCCAGCCGAAGAAGCCAAGAGACCCAGTACTTC. It translates to CASRRSQETQYF.